A single sample is the source of the 15 T cell receptor beta chains below, sequenced in a study of cytomegalovirus exposure and HLA in healthy donors. A multiplex PCR was run with 60 Vbeta primers and 13 Jbeta primers. Libraries were prepared by immunoSEQ multiplex PCR; TCRdb keeps only in-frame clonotypes and omits some of them. The sample lists approximately 200,000 clones; 80% to 85% were seen once. The sequencing sample was made of PBMCs. These receptors came from a woman between 50 and 59 years old in good health and CMV-seropositive.

This clone was observed a single time. DNA for the CDR3: TGTGCCAGCAGGATCCGAAGCAAGTTATACCAAGAGACCCAGTACTTC. Amino acids: CASRIRSKLYQETQYF. The chain is built from TRBV5-6 and TRBJ2-5; D is undetermined. Trimming took 5 bases from V and 0 from J, leaving 17 bases between them. CDR1 and CDR2 from the germline V gene are SGHDT and YYEEEE. This CDR3 has 16 residues.

V is TRBV10-3 and J is TRBJ2-2; no reliable D call. Trimming left V 7 bases short and J 3 bases short, with 12 bases between. The germline V gene encodes CDR1 ENHRY and CDR2 SYGVKD. The CDR3 length is 14 residues. CDR3 protein: CAITRLLDTGELFF. The CDR3 DNA sequence: TGTGCCATCACCCGGTTGCTCGACACCGGGGAGCTGTTTTTT.

The J gene is TRBJ2-2, the V gene TRBV21-1; TRBD2 was called by the table and not checked on the DNA. TRBV21-1 is a pseudogene locus. CDR3 length: 15 residues. The chain's CDR3 is CASNLGTSNTGELFF. Here the CDR3 DNA reads TGTGCCAGCAATCTAGGGACTTCGAACACCGGGGAGCTGTTTTTT.

The V call is TRBV28, the J call TRBJ2-3; D not resolved. The CDR3 runs to 12 residues. Per germline, CDR1 MDHEN and CDR2 SYDVKM. Deletions cut 4 bases from V and 7 bases from J, with 9 bases between. The CDR3 reads CASSSNLNTQYF. The CDR3 region has the DNA TGTGCCAGCAGTTCGAACTTGAATACGCAGTATTTT.

About this clone: A junction boundary mismatches the germline segment, possibly from a read error. The rearrangement uses TRBV28 and TRBJ1-2; perhaps TRBD1 as D (6 bases). This CDR3 region has 13 residues. Germline V gene sequence: CDR1 MDHEN, CDR2 SYDVKM. This chain's CDR3 is CASRTPHREGYAF. Written as DNA, the CDR3 is TGTGCCAGCAGAACCCCACACAGGGAAGGCTACGCCTTC.

The V gene is TRBV23-1, the J gene TRBJ2-2; possible D gene TRBD2, 5 bases. TRBV23-1 is sorted into the ORF group, with uncertain function. V was cut by 1 base and J by 4 bases, with 16 bases left in between. This CDR3 has 17 residues. CDR3 loop: CASSQWAWLGSTGELFF. In DNA form, the CDR3 reads TGCGCCAGCAGTCAATGGGCGTGGTTGGGGAGCACCGGGGAGCTGTTTTTT.

The CDR3 bases are TGTGCCAGTAGTATAGGTGGACTAGCGGGGGGTGGCACAGATACGCAGTATTTT. It codes for CASSIGGLAGGGTDTQYF. The genes are TRBV19 and TRBJ2-3; 14 bases are shared with TRBD2. CDR3 length equals 18 residues. Looked up from germline, CDR1 is LNHDA and CDR2 is SQIVND (reference sequence). The J segment lost 1 base and the V segment lost 1 base, leaving 4 bases of the junction unmatched.

This sequence joins TRBV18 and TRBJ2-3, with 7 bases aligning to TRBD1. The CDR3 contains 14 residues. Looked up from germline, CDR1 is KGHSH and CDR2 is LQKENI. Losses at the gene ends were 2 bases for V and 4 bases for J; bases not matched to a gene: 3. The CDR3 protein is CASSPAQGADTQYF. DNA of the CDR3: TGTGCCAGCTCACCAGCTCAGGGGGCAGATACGCAGTATTTT.

The V gene is TRBV30, the J gene TRBJ1-3, with TRBD1 identical over 9 bases. The CDR3 runs 15 residues. Germline V gene lookup returns CDR1 GTSNPN and CDR2 SVGIG (reference sequence). V lost 4 bases to trimming and J lost 4 bases; unmatched junction nucleotides: 8. This chain's CDR3 is CAWMDRGFGGNTIYF. CDR3 bases: TGTGCCTGGATGGACAGGGGCTTCGGAGGAAACACCATATATTTT.

This chain connects TRBV6-1 to TRBJ2-6; D unresolved. This CDR3 is built from 15 residues. The germline CDR1 and CDR2 sequences are MNHNS and SASEGT. Trimming shortened V by 1 base and J by 5 bases, and 9 bases separated the two germline ends. The CDR3: CASSEVLRRANVLTF. The CDR3, as DNA: TGTGCCAGCAGTGAAGTTCTGCGTCGGGCCAACGTCCTGACTTTC.

The V gene is TRBV5-1, the J gene TRBJ1-2; TRBD1 matches at 9 bases. Germline V lookup: CDR1 SGHRS, CDR2 YFSETQ. Unmatched junction bases numbered 5, after V lost 4 bases and J lost 7 bases. The CDR3 is 13 residues long. CDR3 in amino acids: CASSGGQGGGYTF. CDR3 bases: TGCGCCAGCAGCGGGGGACAGGGAGGTGGCTACACCTTC.

This chain uses TRBV6-5 with TRBJ2-7, with 7 bases matching TRBD2. The germline V gene has CDR1 MNHEY and CDR2 SVGAGI. The CDR3 consists of 14 residues. J was trimmed by 3 bases and V by 5 bases; bases with no gene match: 7. The DNA of the CDR3 is TGTGCCAGCAGTACCACTGGCGGGGGCTACGAGCAGTACTTC. Its protein is CASSTTGGGYEQYF.

This chain uses TRBV15 with TRBJ1-1, with a possible D match to TRBD1 (6 bases). The V gene's germline CDR1 is LNHNV and CDR2 YYDKDF (reference sequence). The V end lost 3 bases, the J end lost 3 bases, and 14 bases lay between the germline ends. The CDR3 totals 15 residues. The CDR3 loop reads CATSSAGDPYTEAFF. The CDR3 nucleotides read TGTGCCACCAGCAGCGCAGGGGACCCCTACACTGAAGCTTTCTTT.

The genes are TRBV5-1 and TRBJ2-5; 10 bases align to TRBD2. V dropped 1 base and J dropped 0; count of bases not matched to a gene: 3. The CDR3 is made up of 16 amino acids. Germline V gene data show CDR1 as SGHRS and CDR2 as YFSETQ. The CDR3 sequence is CASSLSSGGNQETQYF. CDR3 in DNA: TGCGCCAGCAGCTTGAGTAGCGGGGGGAACCAAGAGACCCAGTACTTC.

This chain uses TRBV7-9 with TRBJ2-3, with TRBD2 identical over 9 bases. CDR3 length equals 16 residues. Germline lookup yields CDR1 SEHNR and CDR2 FQNEAQ (reference sequence). The ends lost 3 bases at V and 0 bases at J; junction bases unmatched: 4. The CDR3 loop reads CASSFRTSGSTDTQYF. CDR3 DNA sequence: TGTGCCAGCAGCTTTCGAACTAGCGGGAGCACAGATACGCAGTATTTT.